This passage covers 24 T cell receptor beta chains from one sample sequenced in a study of T-cell reconstitution after alpha-beta-depleted transplantation in children. Molecular barcoding with unique molecular identifiers was used for the TCRbeta library. TCRdb reanalysed the PCR reads using MiXCR and keeps one entry per CDR3 protein. The data hold 200,000 to 250,000 distinct CDR3 sequences, with around 9.9% observed a single time. Sequenced here: PBMCs, sampled before TCRalphabeta/CD19-depleted stem cell transplant. Receptors were obtained from a child younger than two with acute myeloid leukemia, due to receive a stem cell transplant.

The sample holds many counts of this clonotype. The genes are TRBV18 and TRBJ2-5, with 9 bases lining up with TRBD1. Germline V gene lookup returns CDR1 KGHSH and CDR2 LQKENI. The trim removed 0 bases at V and 4 bases at J, leaving 0 bases unmatched. The CDR3 loop spans 14 amino acids. The CDR3 coding sequence is TGTGCCAGCTCACCACCGGGACAGGGAGAGACCCAGTACTTC. Protein sequence: CASSPPGQGETQYF.

This clonotype appeared many times. The rearrangement joins TRBV6-5 to TRBJ2-7, with D perhaps matching TRBD1 (6 bases). There are 13 residues in the CDR3. The germline V and J ends were trimmed by 6 bases and 2 bases, with 11 bases remaining between them. From germline, CDR1 is MNHEY and CDR2 SVGAGI. This CDR3 reads CASSRQVAYEQYF. Written as DNA, the CDR3 is TGTGCCAGCAGCCGACAGGTAGCCTACGAGCAGTACTTC.

This clonotype was observed at least ten times. This chain links TRBV5-6 with TRBJ1-2, with D maybe TRBD1 (5 bases). The V end lost 3 bases, the J end lost 8 bases, and 17 bases lay between the germline ends. The CDR3 has 14 residues. Germline V gene data show CDR1 as SGHDT and CDR2 as YYEEEE. The CDR3 is CASSYQVPEGGYTF. The CDR3 DNA reads TGTGCCAGCAGCTACCAGGTGCCAGAGGGGGGCTACACCTTC.

This clonotype qualifies as medium-sized. This sequence joins TRBV5-1 and TRBJ1-1; D possibly corresponds to TRBD1 (5 bases). The germline gives CDR1 SGHRS, CDR2 YFSETQ. CDR3 length equals 14 residues. V was pared by 0 bases and J by 6 bases, with 12 bases between. The CDR3: CASSLGRDSPEAFF. As DNA, the CDR3 is TGCGCCAGCAGCTTGGGTCGGGACTCCCCTGAAGCTTTCTTT.

In this sample, this clonotype turned up many times. The chain joins TRBV12-3 or TRBV12-4 to TRBJ1-5; D is undetermined. The CDR3 length is 11 residues. Trimming stripped 1 base from V and 9 bases from J, with 4 bases between. The CDR3 DNA is TGTGCCAGCAGTTTAGGGGGGCCCCAGCATTTT. This encodes CASSLGGPQHF.

In regard to this clonotype: This clone may be a read error of a much larger clone one base away. The chain joins TRBV12-3 or TRBV12-4 to TRBJ2-3; possible D gene TRBD2, 5 bases. Deletions cut 10 bases from V and 5 bases from J, with 13 bases between. The CDR3 extends over 12 amino acids. CDR3: CANSLRGDTQYF. The DNA of the CDR3 is TGTGCCAACAGCCTCCGGGGAGATACGCAGTATTTT.

This clonotype has ten or more counts. The V gene is TRBV18, the J gene TRBJ2-2, with TRBD2 identical over 13 bases. Germline V gene sequence: CDR1 KGHSH, CDR2 LQKENI. This CDR3 has 16 amino acids. J lost 4 bases, V lost 3 bases, and 2 bases had no gene match. CDR3 coding DNA: TGTGCCAGCTCACCGACTAGCGGGAGGATCACCGGGGAGCTGTTTTTT. Its translation is CASSPTSGRITGELFF.

This clonotype showed up many times. The chain has TRBV12-3 or TRBV12-4 and TRBJ1-2, with D perhaps matching TRBD1 (6 bases). V was shortened by 5 bases and J by 2 bases, with 12 bases between the two germline ends. This CDR3 region has 14 residues. CDR3 sequence reads: CASSLRTANYGYTF. The CDR3 DNA is TGTGCCAGCAGTCTCCGGACAGCCAACTATGGCTACACCTTC.

This clonotype was seen many times. V is TRBV27 and J is TRBJ2-1; TRBD2 is a possible D gene (5 bases). Germline V gene lookup returns CDR1 MNHEY and CDR2 SMNVEV (reference sequence). The CDR3 loop spans 15 amino acids. Trimming cost V 6 bases and J 4 bases, with 16 bases left between them. The CDR3 bases are TGTGCCAGCAGGAAGAGAGGGCCGGGATACAATGAGCAGTTCTTC. Its protein product is CASRKRGPGYNEQFF.

In this sample, this clonotype turned up many times. The chain has TRBV29-1 and TRBJ2-1; D possibly matches TRBD1 or TRBD2 (5 bases each). V was clipped by 6 bases and J by 7 bases, with 13 bases between them. From germline, CDR1 is SQVTM and CDR2 ANQGSEA. The CDR3 is made up of 12 amino acids. CDR3 sequence: CSVTGTGNEQFF. In DNA, the CDR3 is TGCAGCGTCACCGGGACGGGGAATGAGCAGTTCTTC.

This clonotype was counted many times. The CDR3 DNA follows: TGTGCCAGCAGTTTATACGGGAGGTTGGCAGGGGGCGGGAATGAGCAGTTCTTC. This sequence encodes CASSLYGRLAGGGNEQFF. The chain uses TRBV27 and TRBJ2-1, with TRBD1 as a possible D gene (8 bases). This CDR3 spans 18 amino acids. Between the trimmed V and J ends, which lost 1 base and 7 bases, there was a span of 23 bases. Germline V gene lookup returns CDR1 MNHEY and CDR2 SMNVEV (reference sequence).

This clonotype was found a few times. The rearrangement uses TRBV5-6 and TRBJ1-4; D not certain. V lost 3 bases to trimming and J lost 4 bases, with 16 bases between them. CDR1 is SGHDT and CDR2 is YYEEEE in the germline V gene. The CDR3 consists of 16 residues. This CDR3 reads CASSSPRRSDNEKLFF. The CDR3 region has the DNA TGTGCCAGCAGCTCTCCCCGACGGTCTGATAATGAAAAACTGTTTTTT.

This clonotype has only a few counts. The V and J genes are TRBV7-3 and TRBJ2-2; D call uncertain. With 4 bases removed from V and 6 bases from J, the gap between germline ends came to 9 bases. Germline CDR1 is SGHTA and CDR2 is FQGTGA. This CDR3 is 13 amino acids long. CDR3 residues: CASSSKTAGELFF. CDR3 bases: TGTGCCAGCAGCTCCAAGACTGCCGGGGAGCTGTTTTTT.

At least ten counts were recorded for this clonotype. The CDR3 is CASSGEAETQYF. CDR3 bases: TGCGCCAGCAGCGGGGAGGCAGAGACCCAGTACTTC. The chain employs TRBV5-1 and TRBJ2-5, with D tentatively TRBD2 (6 bases). The ends were cut back, 4 bases at V and 4 bases at J, with 8 bases in the middle. Per germline, CDR1 SGHRS and CDR2 YFSETQ. CDR3 size: 12 residues.

This clonotype was seen many times. V gene TRBV7-8 combines with J gene TRBJ2-7, with D uncertain. The V gene's germline CDR1 is SGHVS and CDR2 FQNEAQ. Trimming removed 1 base from V and 2 bases from J, with 12 bases in between. The CDR3 sequence is 15 residues long. CDR3 in amino acids: CASSLGWQSTYEQYF. DNA of the CDR3: TGTGCCAGCAGCTTAGGGTGGCAGAGTACCTACGAGCAGTACTTC. The full variable domain, its missing parts supplied by reference TRBV7-8 and TRBJ2-7, is GAGVSQSPRYKVAKRGQDVALRCDPISGHVSLFWYQQALGQGPEFLTYFQNEAQLDKSGLPSDRFFAERPEGSVSTLKIQRTQQEDSAVYLCASSLGWQSTYEQYFGPGTRLTVT.

Many counts were recorded for this clonotype. The V gene is TRBV20-1, the J gene TRBJ2-3; D remains ambiguous. V was shortened by 4 bases and J by 7 bases, with 9 bases between the two germline ends. The germline gives CDR1 DFQATT, CDR2 SNEGSKA (reference sequence). This CDR3 comprises 11 residues. The CDR3 loop reads CSAILVNTQYF. The CDR3 bases are TGCAGTGCTATTTTGGTGAATACGCAGTATTTT.

This clonotype was counted ten times or more. The chain uses TRBV28 and TRBJ2-7; either TRBD1 or TRBD2 may supply D (5 bases each). The germline V gene has CDR1 MDHEN and CDR2 SYDVKM. Trimming removed 6 bases at V and 6 bases at J, with 18 bases between. The CDR3 contains 14 residues. The CDR3 is CASSRDLVRGEQYF. The CDR3 DNA follows: TGTGCCAGCAGCCGGGACCTAGTAAGGGGCGAGCAGTACTTC.

This clonotype showed up many times. The V gene is TRBV20-1, the J gene TRBJ2-1, with D possibly matching TRBD1 (5 bases). The germline gives CDR1 DFQATT, CDR2 SNEGSKA (reference sequence). The CDR3 is 18 residues long. V lost 0 bases and J lost 6, with 24 bases in between. CDR3 sequence reads: CSARDEKGLGYRRNEQFF. The CDR3 DNA reads as TGCAGTGCTAGAGATGAAAAGGGGTTAGGGTACAGGCGCAATGAGCAGTTCTTC.

This clonotype came up many times. The chain joins TRBV4-3 to TRBJ2-7; no firm D call. In germline, CDR1 is LGHNA, CDR2 YSLEER. V was clipped by 1 base and J by 0 bases, with 10 bases between them. CDR3 length equals 15 residues. CDR3 sequence reads: CASSQVVESSYEQYF. The CDR3 bases are TGCGCCAGCAGCCAAGTAGTGGAGAGCTCCTACGAGCAGTACTTC.

The sample holds many counts of this clonotype. This sequence joins TRBV9 and TRBJ1-1; tentative D call: TRBD1 (6 bases). The CDR3 sequence is 15 residues long. Trimming shortened V by 3 bases and J by 3 bases, and 15 bases separated the two germline ends. Germline V gene lookup returns CDR1 SGDLS and CDR2 YYNGEE. The CDR3 nucleotides are TGTGCCAGCAGCGCCGAATCAGGGGCGGACACTGAAGCTTTCTTT. As protein: CASSAESGADTEAFF.

This clonotype was seen at least ten times. The J gene is TRBJ2-7, the V gene TRBV7-2, with unresolved D. There are 13 residues in the CDR3. Germline loops: CDR1 SGHTA, CDR2 FQGNSA. V was cut by 5 bases and J by 3 bases, with 11 bases left in between. CDR3 protein: CASSPQDFYEQYF. CDR3 in DNA: TGTGCCAGCAGCCCCCAGGATTTCTACGAGCAGTACTTC.

This clonotype was seen only a few times. This CDR3 reads CATSRVGLDTDTQYF. The CDR3 coding sequence is TGTGCCACCAGCAGAGTTGGCTTAGACACAGATACGCAGTATTTT. The chain links TRBV15 to TRBJ2-3; D uncertain. The V and J ends lost 1 base and 2 bases respectively, with 10 bases between them. CDR1 and CDR2 from the germline V gene are LNHNV and YYDKDF (reference sequence). The CDR3 has 15 amino acids.

This clonotype was observed many times. The chain has TRBV10-3 and TRBJ2-7; D is possibly TRBD1 or TRBD2 (5 bases each). Trimming cost V 4 bases and J 3 bases, with 16 bases left between them. CDR3 length: 15 residues. CDR1 and CDR2 (germline): ENHRY, SYGVKD. Here the CDR3 DNA reads TGTGCCATCAGTGGGGGGTCGGGGTTATACTACGAGCAGTACTTC. Its translation is CAISGGSGLYYEQYF.

This clonotype was recorded many times. CDR3 loop: CASSLADDARGTEAFF. CDR3 sequence (DNA): TGTGCCAGCAGCTTGGCCGACGACGCTCGGGGCACTGAAGCTTTCTTT. The chain links TRBV7-8 to TRBJ1-1, with no clear D. Trimming removed 3 bases from V and 4 bases from J, with 18 bases in between. Germline CDR1 is SGHVS and CDR2 is FQNEAQ. The CDR3 totals 16 residues.